This T cell receptor (beta chain) was sequenced for a study of shared clonotypes between healthy human individuals (dated by TCRdb to the early 2020s). The study in broad terms: The cohort included three men and a couple of women between 18 and 49 years of age. Per donor, three plates each were used for CD4 naive and CD4 memory, two for CD8 naive, and one for CD8 memory. To estimate repertoire size and how much clonotypes are shared between individuals, the study performed deep sequencing of blood TCR repertoires from five healthy adults. To increase sequencing depth and limit assay-specific biases, different laboratories used diverse techniques to prepare libraries and sequence TCR repertoires. Each donor's leukapheresis produced roughly between roughly 0.94 and 9.5 billion PBMCs.

Using the deep immunoSEQ assay, multiplex PCR amplified TCR CDR3 regions from genomic DNA. For each cell subset, the extracted genomic DNA was distributed evenly across all wells of several immunoSEQ 96-well plates, and each plate served as one replicate. For sorted subsets, each replicate PCR was loaded with 200 ng genomic DNA, equivalent to some 27,000 T cell genomes. Purified libraries were quantified with a Qubit 3.0 fluorometer, sized on a Bioanalyzer 2100, and re-quantified with the KAPA Library Quantification kit. A separate single-read 150-cycle Illumina NextSeq 550 flow cell was used to sequence each immunoSEQ 96-well plate. The study's processing was this. The immunoSEQ output contained only junctional sequences without quality scores, so filtering could not match that applied to full-length reads. To assign V/J genes and CDR3, sequences were annotated using PyIR, a Python wrapper for IgBLAST v1.9, with IMGT germline references. Reads with weak V/J assignments (E-value above 1e-6), missing CDR3, stop codons, out-of-frame junctions, or ambiguous translated residues were removed. V3J clonotypes were defined as sequences sharing an identical inferred V gene, J gene, and CDR3 amino acid sequence. Percentage overlap between repertoires was computed as shared unique clonotypes divided by the size of the smaller repertoire. Richness of each repertoire was evaluated using RTK rarefaction, the Chao1 estimator, and Recon v2.1 estimates of unobserved clonotypes. Generation probabilities were computed with OLGA for all TCRbeta clonotypes obtained by the gDNA method from several donors. Entries here come from immuneACCESS through TCRdb and include only in-frame sequences with V and J called. Some clones fail to appear in such tables; in the studies checked, an unresolved V gene covers under half of the shortfall, and the cause of the remainder is unknown. Clonal size and the V and J genes are those of that table, whereas D and trimming came from the DNA. This sample has some 1,100,000 clones in its table, and approximately 80% of those were observed once. In total, the top ten clones hold 0.5% to 0.6% of the sample.

Points the paper makes about the study in general: Naive subsets generally had larger estimated clonotype richness than memory subsets. Around 5.4% of naive CD4, roughly 3.6% of naive CD8, approximately 2.2% of memory CD4, and roughly 0.4% of memory CD8 clonotypes were shared across several donors. Pairwise subsampling led to the expectation that sequencing depth would affect the degree of clonotype sharing among donors. Even with the large sequencing depth, rarefaction of the sorted-subset datasets indicated that sequencing was incomplete. Compared with non-shared clonotypes, clonotypes shared by all four sorted-subset donors had higher generation probabilities. The small number of donors limited the genetic and exposure-history diversity represented. Sampling was restricted to blood, and TCR repertoires in tissue are likely to differ from TCR repertoires in blood.

The donors were healthy, HIV-negative adults who had no recently reported acute infections or vaccinations. Only Caucasian adults living in Nashville, Tennessee, USA were represented among the donors. Magnetic negative selection was used to enrich CD4+ T cells, after which naive cells were positively selected on CD45RA and the negative fraction became the memory subset. Blood was collected by leukapheresis, and PBMCs were isolated by Ficoll-Histopaque density gradient centrifugation and then cryopreserved in liquid nitrogen vapor phase. Analytical flow cytometry was used to check the purity and quantity of every magnetically sorted T cell population. Each sorted fraction had its genomic DNA isolated and then quantified by UV absorbance on a Nanodrop 2000c. About this clone itself: Its antigen is unknown. It has no much larger one-base neighbor in the sample; base qualities were not kept.

The sequence was collected from a man aged 18 to 30 in good health. Some clones in this sample may be carry-over from other donors' samples. Source material: memory CD4+ T cells from PBMCs. Sample cell subset or site, as interpreted from the label and publication: CD45RA-negative fraction.

The CDR3 protein is CASSPIRGHTDTQYF. The DNA sequence is TGTGCCAGCAGCCCTATTAGGGGGCACACAGATACGCAGTATTTT. This chain is built from TRBV11-2 and TRBJ2-3; the junction holds 7 bases that match TRBD1. The germline V gene specifies SGHAT as CDR1 and FQNNGV as CDR2. The germline V end is reduced by 5 bases and the J end by 2 bases; junction bases left unmatched: 7. Counted from cysteine to phenylalanine, this CDR3 has 15 amino acids. The kept DNA is CDR3 alone, 45 bases in frame from the first base.